These 24 T cell receptor beta chains share one sample of origin, sequenced in a study of blood T cell repertoires in COVID-19. Sequencing used immunoSEQ multiplex PCR; TCRdb keeps in-frame clones, though not all of them. The sample has around 120,000 clones; around 87% are singletons. The sequenced material came from peripheral blood. All receptors come from an older woman with COVID-19, enrolled during active disease.

V usage is TRBV27 and J usage is TRBJ2-3; 10 nucleotides match TRBD2. This CDR3 comprises 15 residues. With V trimmed by 6 bases and J by 5 bases, 8 bases remained unmatched. Germline values: CDR1 MNHEY, CDR2 SMNVEV (reference sequence). DNA for the CDR3: TGTGCCAGCAGACGGAGCGGGGGGGCAAGAGATACGCAGTATTTT. This translates into CASRRSGGARDTQYF.

V is TRBV3-1 (or the pseudogene TRBV3-2) and J is TRBJ2-2; D not certain. Between the trimmed V and J ends, which lost 4 bases and 0 bases, there was a span of 12 bases. The CDR3 length is 16 residues. The germline V gene has CDR1 LGHDT and CDR2 YNNKEL (reference sequence). The CDR3 DNA reads TGTGCCAGCAGCCTAAGAGACGGGTCGAACACCGGGGAGCTGTTTTTT. It codes for CASSLRDGSNTGELFF.

The chain uses TRBV4-3 and TRBJ2-1, with TRBD2 identical over 11 bases. Unmatched junction bases numbered 0, after V lost 3 bases and J lost 5 bases. Germline V CDR1 and CDR2: LGHNA, YSLEER. This CDR3 comprises 14 residues. DNA for the CDR3: TGCGCCAGCAGCCAGGGACTAGCGGACAATGAGCAGTTCTTC. This gives the protein CASSQGLADNEQFF.

The genes are TRBV23-1 and TRBJ1-5, with D maybe TRBD1 (5 bases). TRBV23-1 is an ORF, with its function uncertain. This CDR3 has 16 residues. The V end was cut by 0 bases, the J end by 1 base, with 10 bases between. The CDR3 coding sequence is TGCGCCAGCAGTCAATCGACAGAGGCGAGCAATCAGCCCCAGCATTTT. Protein product: CASSQSTEASNQPQHF.

This sequence joins TRBV7-2 and TRBJ1-3; 7 bases are shared with TRBD1. CDR3 length: 14 amino acids. The germline V gene encodes CDR1 SGHTA and CDR2 FQGNSA. V gave up 5 bases and J gave up 4 bases; unmatched junction bases: 5. The CDR3 reads CASSDRQGGNTIYF. CDR3 sequence (DNA): TGTGCCAGCAGCGACCGACAGGGAGGAAACACCATATATTTT.

This clone was seen only a few times. V is TRBV6-1 and J is TRBJ1-1, with D hard to call. This CDR3 is 15 amino acids long. Trimming cost V 3 bases and J 5 bases, with 16 bases left between them. The germline V gene encodes CDR1 MNHNS and CDR2 SASEGT. CDR3 in DNA: TGTGCCAGCAGTGACCGGGGTAGGATGGATACTGAAGCTTTCTTT. Its protein product is CASSDRGRMDTEAFF.

The genes are TRBV5-1 and TRBJ1-6; TRBD1 might be the D (5 bases). V shed 4 bases and J shed 8 bases, with 13 bases lying between them. This CDR3 spans 14 amino acids. Germline V gives CDR1 SGHRS, CDR2 YFSETQ. CDR3 protein: CASSRDRLDSPLHF. CDR3 in DNA: TGCGCCAGCAGCAGAGACAGACTAGATTCACCCCTCCACTTT.

This rearrangement joins TRBV21-1 to TRBJ1-2; TRBD1, as called in the table, went unchecked against the DNA. TRBV21-1 is a listed pseudogene. The CDR3 contains 14 residues. CDR3 nucleotides: TGTGCCAGCAGCCCCCGGGTAGGGGTCTATGGCTACACCTTC. It encodes CASSPRVGVYGYTF.

V gene TRBV19 combines with J gene TRBJ2-7; the match to TRBD2 covers 9 bases. Trimming cost V 5 bases and J 0 bases; bases outside gene matches: 11. CDR1 and CDR2 from the germline V gene are LNHDA and SQIVND (reference sequence). This CDR3 spans 17 amino acids. Written as DNA, the CDR3 is TGTGCCAGTAGTCCGGTAGCGGGGGCCGCGAACTCCTACGAGCAGTACTTC. Translation gives CASSPVAGAANSYEQYF. Combining the CDR3 with reference TRBV19 and TRBJ2-7 gives the whole variable domain DGGITQSPKYLFRKEGQNVTLSCEQNLNHDAMYWYRQDPGQGLRLIYYSQIVNDFQKGDIAEGYSVSREKKESFPLTVTSAQKNPTAFYLCASSPVAGAANSYEQYFGPGTRLTVT.

This clone was observed once. The rearrangement uses TRBV7-2 and TRBJ2-7; D may be TRBD1 (5 bases). Germline CDR1 and CDR2: SGHTA and FQGNSA. This CDR3 is built from 13 residues. The germline V and J ends were trimmed by 5 bases and 4 bases, with 12 bases remaining between them. CDR3 sequence: CASSRAGPYEQYF. In DNA, the CDR3 is TGTGCCAGCAGCCGGGCAGGGCCGTACGAGCAGTACTTC.

The chain is built from TRBV12-3 or TRBV12-4 and TRBJ1-2; possible D gene TRBD1, 6 bases. CDR3 length: 13 amino acids. V shed 4 bases and J shed 4 bases, with 10 bases lying between them. The CDR3 region has the DNA TGTGCCAGCAGTTACAGGGACGGCTATGGCTACACCTTC. This codes for CASSYRDGYGYTF.

The CDR3 DNA sequence: TGTGCCAGCAGTTACTCTCACGACAGGGGCAACTCACCCCTCCACTTT. This encodes CASSYSHDRGNSPLHF. The gene calls are TRBV6-5 and TRBJ1-6; 8 nucleotides line up with TRBD1. CDR3 length: 16 amino acids. The V gene end was trimmed by 0 bases and the J gene end by 10 bases; junction bases not matched to a gene: 8. The V gene's germline CDR1 is MNHEY and CDR2 SVGAGI.

The rearrangement uses TRBV11-1 and TRBJ2-3; 7 nucleotides agree with TRBD1. Germline loops: CDR1 SGHAT, CDR2 FQDESV (reference sequence). CDR3 length equals 16 residues. Germline trimming cut 3 bases from V and 5 bases from J; bases unmatched to any gene: 11. The CDR3 loop is CASSLEFGTDLDTQYF. The CDR3 nucleotides read TGTGCCAGCAGCTTGGAGTTCGGGACAGACTTAGATACGCAGTATTTT. The full variable domain, completed using reference TRBV11-1 and TRBJ2-3, is EAEVAQSPRYKITEKSQAVAFWCDPISGHATLYWYRQILGQGPELLVQFQDESVVDDSQLPKDRFSAERLKGVDSTLKIQPAELGDSAMYLCASSLEFGTDLDTQYFGPGTRLTVL.

Written as DNA, the CDR3 is TGTGCCAGCGGCAGGGGGACCTACGAGCAGTACTTC. Translation: CASGRGTYEQYF. The chain carries TRBV12-3 or TRBV12-4 and TRBJ2-7; TRBD1 matches 7 bases. V was clipped by 8 bases and J by 2 bases; unmatched bases: 3. The CDR3 runs 12 residues.

This clone was seen just once. The chain couples TRBV20-1 to TRBJ2-7; 7 bases map to TRBD2. This CDR3 region has 15 residues. The V and J ends lost 3 bases and 4 bases, in that order; junction bases with no gene match: 12. Looked up from germline, CDR1 is DFQATT and CDR2 is SNEGSKA (reference sequence). The CDR3 DNA reads as TGCAGTGCTAGTGTTGCGGGGGAGAACAAGTACGAGCAGTACTTC. Its protein product is CSASVAGENKYEQYF.

This chain connects TRBV7-2 to TRBJ1-5; tentative D call: TRBD1 (6 bases). Trimming took 4 bases from V and 3 from J, leaving 10 bases between them. CDR1 is SGHTA and CDR2 is FQGNSA in the germline V gene. This CDR3 comprises 14 residues. CDR3 sequence reads: CASSWGGVNQPQHF. In DNA form, the CDR3 reads TGTGCCAGCAGCTGGGGGGGCGTCAATCAGCCCCAGCATTTT.

V is TRBV29-1 and J is TRBJ2-5; D is perhaps TRBD1 (5 bases). Germline CDR1 and CDR2: SQVTM and ANQGSEA. V gave up 4 bases and J gave up 5 bases, with 11 bases separating them. The CDR3 length is 12 residues. CDR3 protein: CSVGRQGETQYF. In nucleotides, the CDR3 is TGCAGCGTTGGGCGTCAGGGCGAGACCCAGTACTTC.

The rearrangement joins TRBV19 to TRBJ1-2, with D possibly matching TRBD1 (6 bases). Trimming removed 7 bases at V and 5 bases at J, with 17 bases between. The CDR3 covers 14 residues. The germline gives CDR1 LNHDA, CDR2 SQIVND (reference sequence). The CDR3 region is CASTPPGHLYGYTF. The DNA of the CDR3 is TGTGCCAGTACCCCACCGGGACACCTATATGGCTACACCTTC.

Turning to this clone: Other DNA variants within this sample encode the same CDR3. The J gene is TRBJ2-5, the V gene TRBV9; 11 bases are a match to TRBD2. CDR1 and CDR2 (germline): SGDLS, YYNGEE. This CDR3 has 14 residues. Trimming at V came to 2 bases and at J to 4 bases, leaving 1 base not matched to a gene. CDR3 amino acids: CASSVGLAGETQYF. The CDR3 nucleotides read TGTGCCAGCAGCGTTGGACTAGCGGGAGAGACCCAGTACTTC. Full variable domain (missing parts from reference TRBV9 and TRBJ2-5): DSGVTQTPKHLITATGQRVTLRCSPRSGDLSVYWYQQSLDQGLQFLIQYYNGEERAKGNILERFSAQQFPDLHSELNLSSLELGDSALYFCASSVGLAGETQYFGPGTRLLVL.

CDR3 nucleotide sequence: TGTGCCTGGAGTGTATCAGGGGGCTCGGGCTACACCTTC. This translates into CAWSVSGGSGYTF. The rearrangement uses TRBV30 and TRBJ1-2; TRBD1 matches at 8 bases. This CDR3 is 13 amino acids long. Germline CDR1 and CDR2: GTSNPN and SVGIG (reference sequence). V dropped 0 bases and J dropped 8; count of bases not matched to a gene: 5.

The CDR3 region has the DNA TGTGCCAGCAGCTCGAGCGCTACCGACGCTTTCTTT. Its translation: CASSSSATDAFF. The rearrangement joins TRBV13 to TRBJ1-1; D is unresolved. Germline loops: CDR1 PRHDT, CDR2 FYEKMQ (reference sequence). The V end lost 4 bases, the J end lost 11 bases, and 14 bases lay between the germline ends. The CDR3 consists of 12 residues. Combining the CDR3 with reference TRBV13 and TRBJ1-1 gives the whole variable domain AAGVIQSPRHLIKEKRETATLKCYPIPRHDTVYWYQQGPGQDPQFLISFYEKMQSDKGSIPDRFSAQQFSDYHSELNMSSLELGDSALYFCASSSSATDAFFGQGTRLTVV.

This chain connects TRBV29-1 to TRBJ2-1; D unresolved. There are 12 residues in the CDR3. V lost 7 bases and J lost 4, with 11 bases in between. Germline V gives CDR1 SQVTM, CDR2 ANQGSEA. The CDR3 spells CSGRTSYNEQFF. The CDR3 DNA reads TGCAGCGGCCGAACAAGTTACAATGAGCAGTTCTTC.

This clone has just one count. The V gene is TRBV2, the J gene TRBJ2-7; D is uncertain. V was clipped by 4 bases and J by 2 bases, with 12 bases between them. The CDR3 sequence is 14 residues long. In germline, CDR1 is SNHLY, CDR2 FYNNEI. The CDR3 protein is CASSVRLKAYEQYF. Written as DNA, the CDR3 is TGTGCCAGCAGTGTGCGGCTCAAAGCCTACGAGCAGTACTTC. Variable domain in full (rest from reference TRBV2 and TRBJ2-7): EPEVTQTPSHQVTQMGQEVILRCVPISNHLYFYWYRQILGQKVEFLVSFYNNEISEKSEIFDDQFSVERPDGSNFTLKIRSTKLEDSAMYFCASSVRLKAYEQYFGPGTRLTVT.

The chain carries TRBV6-5 and TRBJ1-1, with TRBD1 as a possible D gene (6 bases). V was clipped by 7 bases and J by 3 bases, with 15 bases between them. Germline CDR1 and CDR2: MNHEY and SVGAGI. CDR3 length: 14 amino acids. CDR3 DNA sequence: TGTGCCAGCATCATACAGGGTAGGGACACTGAAGCTTTCTTT. Its protein is CASIIQGRDTEAFF.